This TCR beta chain was identified in a study of OX40 agonist ivuxolimab in advanced cancers. On the study more broadly: The mean age was about 61 years, ranging from roughly 23 to 90, with less than 90% of participants male.

TCRdb's table, derived via immunoSEQ multiplex PCR, lists solely in-frame clones and lacks some. The table has about 98,000 clones, approximately 93% seen once; the top ten hold 0.26%. Concerning this clone itself: What it recognizes is unknown.

On cycle 4 day 1 and cycle 7 day 1, as well as at baseline, blood was sampled. Germline trimming cut 5 bases from V and 2 bases from J; bases unmatched to any gene: 4. The CDR3 covers 16 residues. Germline loops: CDR1 SGHRS, CDR2 YFSETQ. The study, taken as a whole, reports: Not determined was the antigen specificity of the expanded peripheral T cells. With doses of 0.1-3.0 mg/kg, partial responders showed among the lowest clonal expansion.

This rearrangement joins TRBV5-1 to TRBJ2-1, with 13 nucleotides matching TRBD2. The sample was CD4+ or CD8+ T cells sorted from blood, taken in a trial of the OX40 agonist ivuxolimab. The clonotype originates from an adult with an advanced solid tumor such as melanoma, head and neck, liver or kidney cancer. CDR3 sequence: CASRLAGGPPYNEQFF. CDR3 in DNA: TGCGCCAGCAGACTAGCGGGAGGGCCGCCCTACAATGAGCAGTTCTTC.